The 22 T cell receptor beta chains below all came from one sample that was sequenced in a study of T cell changes during pregnancy in multiple sclerosis (dated 2019 in TCRdb). Libraries were constructed by the immunoSEQ multiplex PCR assay. Drawn from immuneACCESS, this table holds only the in-frame rearrangements with V and J called that TCRdb kept. Clones are partly lost; checked studies trace under half to an unresolved V gene and leave the rest unexplained. The sample has some 51,000 clones on record, 94% of them singletons. Of the sample, around 0.48% falls within the top ten clones. The specimen comprised CD4+ T cells from peripheral blood mononuclear cells, sampled in the first trimester of pregnancy. The receptors here all came from a female donor with multiple sclerosis, enrolled in a pregnancy study.

This chain joins TRBV6-5 and TRBJ1-2; 8 positions agree with TRBD1. The V segment lost 0 bases and the J segment 4 bases; nucleotides outside the gene matches: 7. Looked up from germline, CDR1 is MNHEY and CDR2 is SVGAGI. The CDR3 loop spans 16 amino acids. CDR3: CASSYSTDRGSYGYTF. CDR3 nucleotide sequence: TGTGCCAGCAGTTACTCGACTGACAGGGGTTCCTATGGCTACACCTTC.

The chain carries TRBV5-1 and TRBJ2-3, with a possible D match to TRBD1 (5 bases). CDR1 is SGHRS and CDR2 is YFSETQ in the germline V gene. The CDR3 consists of 17 residues. Between the trimmed V and J ends, which lost 4 bases and 0 bases, there was a span of 18 bases. CDR3: CASSPRQTVTSTDTQYF. CDR3 coding DNA: TGCGCCAGCAGCCCGAGACAGACAGTTACTAGCACAGATACGCAGTATTTT.

V gene TRBV4-1 combines with J gene TRBJ1-2; 7 nucleotides line up with TRBD1. CDR1 and CDR2 from the germline V gene are MGHRA and YSYEKL. The CDR3 length is 16 residues. Unmatched junction bases numbered 11, after V lost 2 bases and J lost 5 bases. In nucleotides, the CDR3 is TGCGCCAGCAGCCAATACGCTACAGGGGCGACTTATGGCTACACCTTC. Amino acids: CASSQYATGATYGYTF.

V gene TRBV6-5 combines with J gene TRBJ2-2; a possible D gene is TRBD2 (5 bases). The germline V gene has CDR1 MNHEY and CDR2 SVGAGI. The V end lost 6 bases, the J end lost 8 bases, and 16 bases lay between the germline ends. This CDR3 spans 14 amino acids. The CDR3 protein is CASRAPSLAGELFF. The CDR3 DNA reads as TGTGCCAGCAGAGCCCCCAGTTTAGCGGGGGAGCTGTTTTTT.

V gene TRBV27 combines with J gene TRBJ2-7; TRBD2 might be the D (5 bases). CDR1 and CDR2 (germline): MNHEY, SMNVEV (reference sequence). The CDR3 is made up of 17 amino acids. Trimming cost V 0 bases and J 2 bases, with 17 bases left between them. Here the CDR3 DNA reads TGTGCCAGCAGTTTATCCCCGTATATTACGACTACCTACGAGCAGTACTTC. It translates to CASSLSPYITTTYEQYF.

This chain links TRBV28 with TRBJ1-2; TRBD1 is a possible D gene (6 bases). Looked up from germline, CDR1 is MDHEN and CDR2 is SYDVKM. This CDR3 region has 16 residues. V shed 5 bases and J shed 4 bases, with 20 bases lying between them. CDR3 bases: TGTGCCAGCAGTCCCTACCTTGGGGGGGCCAGCTATGGCTACACCTTC. This sequence encodes CASSPYLGGASYGYTF.

This sequence joins TRBV9 and TRBJ2-3, with D possibly matching TRBD2 (7 bases). Per germline, CDR1 SGDLS and CDR2 YYNGEE. The CDR3 totals 16 residues. V was cut by 4 bases and J by 3 bases, with 18 bases left in between. In nucleotides, the CDR3 is TGTGCCAGCAGCTCCTGGGGGGGCCCTCAAACAGATACGCAGTATTTT. Amino acids: CASSSWGGPQTDTQYF.

This clone has just one count. The chain is built from TRBV7-6 and TRBJ1-2; 10 nucleotides align to TRBD1. Germline CDR1 SGHVS, CDR2 FNYEAQ. This CDR3 is 14 amino acids long. V was pared by 5 bases and J by 5 bases, with 5 bases of the junction left unmatched. CDR3 loop: CASSATGGLYGYTF. The CDR3 DNA reads TGTGCCAGCAGCGCGACAGGGGGCCTATATGGCTACACCTTC.

V is TRBV7-8 and J is TRBJ1-3; tentative D call: TRBD1 (5 bases). Looked up from germline, CDR1 is SGHVS and CDR2 is FQNEAQ. This CDR3 region has 15 residues. V lost 8 bases and J 2 bases, leaving 16 bases between the germline ends. The CDR3 DNA reads as TGTGCCAGCCGCCCCCTGGGGGGGACTGGAAACACCATATATTTT. Translating gives CASRPLGGTGNTIYF.

J is TRBJ1-1 and V is TRBV7-6, with 8 nucleotides matching TRBD1. This CDR3 is 15 amino acids long. V lost 1 base, J lost 1 base, and 2 bases stayed unmatched. The germline V gene has CDR1 SGHVS and CDR2 FNYEAQ. The CDR3: CASSLVGQANTEAFF. CDR3 coding DNA: TGTGCCAGCAGCTTAGTGGGACAGGCGAACACTGAAGCTTTCTTT.

V usage is TRBV7-6 and J usage is TRBJ1-5; 7 nucleotides line up with TRBD1. The germline V gene has CDR1 SGHVS and CDR2 FNYEAQ. Trimming took 1 base from V and 6 from J; bases not matched to a gene: 9. CDR3 length: 16 amino acids. The CDR3 sequence: CASSLGPGQPAQPQHF. In nucleotides, the CDR3 is TGTGCCAGCAGCTTAGGGCCGGGACAGCCTGCTCAGCCCCAGCATTTT.

This chain joins TRBV18 and TRBJ1-1; no firm D call. The CDR3 has 12 residues. Germline CDR1 reads KGHSH; CDR2 reads LQKENI. V shed 4 bases and J shed 3 bases, with 6 bases lying between them. The CDR3 is CASSRVDTEAFF. CDR3 coding DNA: TGTGCCAGCTCACGAGTGGACACTGAAGCTTTCTTT.

This rearrangement joins TRBV2 to TRBJ1-6, with D perhaps TRBD1 (5 bases). The ends were cut back, 6 bases at V and 7 bases at J, with 10 bases in the middle. This CDR3 region has 13 residues. Per germline, CDR1 SNHLY and CDR2 FYNNEI. The chain's CDR3 is CASRPGLNSPLHF. The CDR3 DNA is TGTGCCAGCAGGCCGGGACTAAATTCACCCCTCCACTTT.

CDR3 coding DNA: TGTGCCAGCAGTAATACGGGACAGACAAATGAAAAACTGTTTTTT. Its translation is CASSNTGQTNEKLFF. This chain links TRBV6-1 with TRBJ1-4; 7 bases match TRBD1. The junction had 8 bases not matched to a gene; V was cut back by 5 bases and J by 5 bases. Germline V gives CDR1 MNHNS, CDR2 SASEGT. This CDR3 has 15 residues.

This clone has just a few counts. The chain couples TRBV5-6 to TRBJ1-2, with a possible D match to TRBD1 (6 bases). The CDR3 is 13 residues long. In germline, CDR1 is SGHDT, CDR2 YYEEEE. V was shortened by 0 bases and J by 6 bases, with 9 bases between the two germline ends. The CDR3 bases are TGTGCCAGCAGCTTGGTGAGGGGGAATGGCTACACCTTC. This sequence encodes CASSLVRGNGYTF.

In DNA, the CDR3 is TGTGCCAGCAGGAATTTAGCGGGGAGGTACGAGCAGTACTTC. As protein: CASRNLAGRYEQYF. V usage is TRBV2 and J usage is TRBJ2-7; 8 bases map to TRBD2. V was pared by 6 bases and J by 4 bases, with 8 bases of the junction left unmatched. CDR1 and CDR2 (germline): SNHLY, FYNNEI. There are 14 residues in the CDR3.

The V and J genes are TRBV4-2 and TRBJ1-3; 7 positions agree with TRBD1. CDR1 is LGHNA and CDR2 is YNFKEQ in the germline V gene. The CDR3 is 15 residues long. V shed 1 base and J 2 bases; nucleotides not matched to a gene: 2. CDR3 DNA: TGTGCCAGCAGCCAAGTCACAGGGGCTGGAAACACCATATATTTT. Its protein product is CASSQVTGAGNTIYF.

This chain links TRBV2 with TRBJ1-6; TRBD1 is a possible D gene (5 bases). This CDR3 is 14 amino acids long. Germline V CDR1 and CDR2: SNHLY, FYNNEI. The V end was cut by 6 bases, the J end by 13 bases, with 19 bases between. The CDR3 DNA reads TGTGCCAGCAGCCAAGCACCAGGGTCAGGGCCCCTCCACTTT. Translating gives CASSQAPGSGPLHF.

The rearrangement uses TRBV10-2 and TRBJ2-5, with D unresolved. Germline CDR1 WSHSY, CDR2 SAAADI. The CDR3 is 15 residues long. Trimming stripped 10 bases from V and 2 bases from J, with 20 bases between. The CDR3 sequence: CANPVFGDMQETQYF. DNA of the CDR3: TGCGCCAACCCCGTCTTTGGCGACATGCAAGAGACCCAGTACTTC.

The chain combines TRBV7-2 with TRBJ1-4; D unresolved. CDR1 is SGHTA and CDR2 is FQGNSA in the germline V gene. This CDR3 contains 16 residues. Trimming took off 5 bases at V and 4 bases at J, with 17 bases between the two ends. This chain's CDR3 is CASSKKWAGINEKLFF. In DNA, the CDR3 is TGTGCCAGCAGCAAAAAATGGGCGGGGATTAATGAAAAACTGTTTTTT.

The chain links TRBV5-1 to TRBJ2-3; D is perhaps TRBD1 (7 bases). CDR1 is SGHRS, CDR2 YFSETQ, per germline. V dropped 3 bases and J dropped 0 bases, with 11 bases sitting between them. The CDR3 has 15 amino acids. The CDR3 here is CASSSEGQSTDTQYF. CDR3 nucleotide sequence: TGCGCCAGCAGCTCGGAGGGACAGAGCACAGATACGCAGTATTTT. Using reference TRBV5-1 and TRBJ2-3 for the parts outside the CDR3, the full variable domain is KAGVTQTPRYLIKTRGQQVTLSCSPISGHRSVSWYQQTPGQGLQFLFEYFSETQRNKGNFPGRFSGRQFSNSRSEMNVSTLELGDSALYLCASSSEGQSTDTQYFGPGTRLTVL.

This chain uses TRBV27 with TRBJ1-6; no reliable D call. CDR3 length equals 12 residues. Germline CDR1 MNHEY, CDR2 SMNVEV (reference sequence). The V and J ends lost 10 bases and 5 bases respectively, with 9 bases between them. The CDR3 DNA sequence: TGTGCCACCCAGAGGAATAATTCACCCCTCCACTTT. Translation gives CATQRNNSPLHF.